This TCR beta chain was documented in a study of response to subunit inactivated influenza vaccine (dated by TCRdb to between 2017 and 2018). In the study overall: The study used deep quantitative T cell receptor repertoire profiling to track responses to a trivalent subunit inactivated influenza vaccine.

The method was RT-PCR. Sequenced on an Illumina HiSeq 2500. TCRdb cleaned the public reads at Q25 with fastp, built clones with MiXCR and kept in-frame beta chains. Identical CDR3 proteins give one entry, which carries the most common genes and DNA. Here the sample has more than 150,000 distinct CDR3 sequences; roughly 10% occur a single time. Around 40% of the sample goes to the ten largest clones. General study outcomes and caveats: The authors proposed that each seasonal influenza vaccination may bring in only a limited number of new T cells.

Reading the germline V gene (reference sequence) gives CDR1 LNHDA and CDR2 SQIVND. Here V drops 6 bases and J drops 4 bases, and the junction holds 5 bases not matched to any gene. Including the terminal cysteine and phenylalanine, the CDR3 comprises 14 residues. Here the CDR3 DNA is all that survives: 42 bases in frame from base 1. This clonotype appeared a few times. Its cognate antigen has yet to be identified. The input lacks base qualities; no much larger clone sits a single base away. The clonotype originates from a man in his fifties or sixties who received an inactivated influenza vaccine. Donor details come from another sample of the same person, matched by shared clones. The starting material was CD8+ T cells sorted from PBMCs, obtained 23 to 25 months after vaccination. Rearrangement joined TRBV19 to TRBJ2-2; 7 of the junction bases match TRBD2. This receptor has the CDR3 CASRGGRGTGELFF. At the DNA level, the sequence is TGTGCCAGTAGGGGCGGGAGAGGCACCGGGGAGCTGTTTTTT.